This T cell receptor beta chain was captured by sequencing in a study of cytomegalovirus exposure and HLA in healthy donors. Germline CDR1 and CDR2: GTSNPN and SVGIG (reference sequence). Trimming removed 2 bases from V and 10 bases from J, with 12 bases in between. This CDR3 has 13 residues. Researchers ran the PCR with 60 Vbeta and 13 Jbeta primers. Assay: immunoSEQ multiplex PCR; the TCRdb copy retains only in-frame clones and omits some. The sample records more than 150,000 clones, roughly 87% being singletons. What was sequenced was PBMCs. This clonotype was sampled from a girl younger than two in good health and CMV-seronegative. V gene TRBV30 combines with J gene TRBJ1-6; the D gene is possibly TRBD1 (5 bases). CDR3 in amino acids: CAWSQAGYSPLHF. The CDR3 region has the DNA TGTGCCTGGAGTCAGGCAGGGTACTCACCCCTCCACTTT. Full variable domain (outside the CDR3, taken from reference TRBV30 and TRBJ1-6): SQTIHQWPATLVQPVGSPLSLECTVEGTSNPNLYWYRQAAGRGLQLLFYSVGIGQISSEVPQNLSASRPQDRQFILSSKKLLLSDSGFYLCAWSQAGYSPLHFGNGTRLTVT.